This record looks at one T cell receptor (beta chain) sequence and its context. Its specific antigen is unknown. No qualities accompany the bases; no much larger clone lies one base away. Receptor amplification or capture employed the immunoSEQ multiplex PCR assay. As for the authors' bioinformatics: A statistical classification framework was built to diagnose cytomegalovirus status from the catalog of TCR beta chain sequences. Held by TCRdb, this immuneACCESS table contains in-frame sequences only and omits some clones. Under half of the omission traces to an unresolved V gene where checked; the cause of the rest is unknown. V and J calls plus clone size are reproduced from that table; the DNA served to infer D and trimming. Counted in this sample were 250,000 to 400,000 clones; roughly 87% of them appeared once. The ten largest clones capture approximately 1% of the sample. The donors were included in the validation cohort of approximately 130 subjects, a group kept apart from the approximately 670-subject first cohort.

These data come from a study of cytomegalovirus exposure and HLA in healthy donors (dated by TCRdb to between 2016 and 2019). About the study as a whole: A later analysis indicated that the roughly 120 validation repertoires were generated on the platform also employed for the approximately 690 repertoires of the first cohort. The study aimed to test whether signatures of past pathogen exposure could be identified by cataloging public T cell receptors. Along with the approximately 700-subject first cohort, a separate validation cohort of over a hundred different subjects was used. The study combined high-throughput TCR immunosequencing, statistical association of individual TCRs with disease status, and machine learning to predict cytomegalovirus infection status.

Study-wide findings and limitations: It was suggested by the authors that the approach could potentially be generalized to other disease states and immunological phenotypes. A later analysis had no HLA typing for the validation cohort, so co-occurrence there was scored across all 110 or so repertoires. Most TCR sequences were seen in very few donors, while some public TCRs were found in many individuals. In a later analysis, TCRs clustered in the first cohort were found to also tend to co-occur in the approximately 120 validation repertoires, with 90% to 95% of cluster scores above 0. The classifier was reported to diagnose cytomegalovirus status with high specificity and sensitivity in both the original and validation cohorts. In vitro tests confirmed that three of the cytomegalovirus-associated TCR beta chains recognize cytomegalovirus antigens. The study listed around 160 TCR beta chains as associated with cytomegalovirus.

The germline V gene (reference sequence) yields MNHEY for CDR1 and SMNVEV for CDR2. CDR3 length: 14 amino acids, cysteine to phenylalanine. Kept here is only the CDR3 DNA, which spans 42 bases and is read in frame from base 1. The V and J ends are trimmed by 5 bases and 0 bases, leaving 8 bases between them. The specimen sequenced was PBMCs. The TCR originated in a woman between 25 and 40 years old in good health and CMV-seropositive. The rearranged chain carries TRBV27 and TRBJ1-5; confidence is insufficient to name the D gene. The DNA reads as follows: TGTGCCAGCAGTCCCGGGATTAGCAATCAGCCCCAGCATTTT. It codes for CASSPGISNQPQHF.